This T cell receptor beta chain comes out of a study of blood T cells in healthy people across ages. Findings of the study overall: PBMC samples, being unsorted, prevented any conclusive comparison of naive and antigen-experienced cells. Compared with aged donors, long-lived donors showed fewer expanded clones, suggesting selection.

At least 6 micrograms of total RNA were extracted per sample. CDR1 and CDR2 (germline): SGHRS, YFSETQ. Trimming at V came to 4 bases and at J to 6 bases, leaving 11 bases not matched to a gene. The CDR3 extends over 16 amino acids. A second PCR, run for about 6 to 11 cycles, used a sample-barcoded 5' primer plus a J-beta primer mix. TCRdb independently ran MiXCR on the 5' RACE reads; one entry per CDR3 protein. The profile shows about 1.4 million distinct CDR3 sequences, approximately 59% of them singletons. Regarding this clonotype: Its antigen remains unidentified.

Sequenced: blood. The V call is TRBV5-1, the J call TRBJ2-2, with TRBD1 matching 8 bases. The TCR was taken from a man younger than 35 in good health. The CDR3 DNA reads TGCGCCAGCAGCACAGGGGAAGGACAGGGATCCGGGGAGCTGTTTTTT. Protein product: CASSTGEGQGSGELFF.